The 27 T cell receptor beta chains presented below share a single source sample, sequenced in a study of identical twins. MiXCR was run by TCRdb on the 5' RACE reads, yielding one entry per CDR3 protein. The sample records about 520,000 distinct CDR3 sequences, approximately 22% being singletons. These data are also associated with another study on T cells expressing NK-cell markers.

The material sequenced was CD4+ T cells sorted from blood. The receptors come from a woman under 30 in good health.

A few counts support this clonotype. The chain recombines TRBV6-5 with TRBJ2-7; the D gene is possibly TRBD2 (5 bases). There are 14 residues in the CDR3. With 0 bases removed from V and 3 bases from J, the gap between germline ends came to 9 bases. The V gene's germline CDR1 is MNHEY and CDR2 SVGAGI. CDR3 sequence (DNA): TGTGCCAGCAGTTACTCTATGAGGGTCTACGAGCAGTACTTC. It encodes CASSYSMRVYEQYF.

This clonotype was picked up one time. The genes are TRBV3-1 and TRBJ2-7; TRBD1 agrees at 9 bases. This CDR3 has 16 amino acids. V was clipped by 4 bases and J by 0 bases; unmatched bases: 7. CDR1 is LGHDT and CDR2 is YNNKEL in the germline V gene (reference sequence). The CDR3 protein is CASSLPLTGGSYEQYF. The CDR3 DNA follows: TGTGCCAGCAGCCTCCCCCTGACAGGGGGCTCCTACGAGCAGTACTTC.

This clonotype was counted between two and nine times. The V call is TRBV20-1, the J call TRBJ2-1; the D call may be TRBD1 or TRBD2 (6 bases each). This CDR3 spans 11 amino acids. Looked up from germline, CDR1 is DFQATT and CDR2 is SNEGSKA (reference sequence). V was pared by 6 bases and J by 9 bases, with 12 bases between. The CDR3 protein is CSAPGASEQFF. CDR3 DNA sequence: TGCAGTGCGCCGGGGGCAAGTGAGCAGTTCTTC.

V is TRBV19 and J is TRBJ2-7; TRBD2 is a possible D gene (5 bases). The CDR3 sequence is 11 residues long. CDR1 LNHDA and CDR2 SQIVND come from the germline V gene (reference sequence). V was clipped by 6 bases and J by 6 bases, with 9 bases between them. The CDR3 is CASRSAGEQYF. The CDR3 DNA reads TGTGCCAGTAGAAGCGCGGGCGAGCAGTACTTC.

This clonotype came up a few times. The gene calls are TRBV3-1 and TRBJ1-1; D gene ambiguous. Trimming stripped 2 bases from V and 1 base from J, with 8 bases between. This CDR3 is built from 14 residues. Looked up from germline, CDR1 is LGHDT and CDR2 is YNNKEL (reference sequence). The DNA of the CDR3 is TGTGCCAGCAGCCAATCGCGGTGGAACACTGAAGCTTTCTTT. Amino acid sequence: CASSQSRWNTEAFF.

The chain joins TRBV5-1 to TRBJ2-1; weak D call: TRBD1 (5 bases). V lost 4 bases and J lost 6, with 17 bases in between. The CDR3 runs to 15 residues. The germline CDR1 and CDR2 sequences are SGHRS and YFSETQ. The CDR3 spells CASSIGADSPNEQFF. The CDR3 DNA is TGCGCCAGCAGCATAGGGGCAGACTCCCCCAATGAGCAGTTCTTC.

This clonotype showed up just a few times. The rearrangement uses TRBV5-1 and TRBJ2-3, with 8 nucleotides matching TRBD1. CDR1 is SGHRS and CDR2 is YFSETQ in the germline V gene. Losses at the gene ends were 4 bases for V and 2 bases for J; bases not matched to a gene: 18. The CDR3 spans 19 residues. Here the CDR3 reads CASSTTGVATPPNTDTQYF. The DNA of the CDR3 is TGCGCCAGCAGCACGACAGGGGTCGCCACCCCTCCAAACACAGATACGCAGTATTTT.

The CDR3 DNA reads TGTGCCAGCAGCTTCGCGGGGACGAACACTGAAGCTTTCTTT. This gives the protein CASSFAGTNTEAFF. V usage is TRBV7-2 and J usage is TRBJ1-1, with D tentatively TRBD1 (5 bases). This CDR3 is built from 14 residues. From germline, CDR1 is SGHTA and CDR2 FQGNSA. V lost 3 bases to trimming and J lost 1 base, with 9 bases between them.

This clonotype was found a few times. The V gene is TRBV7-2, the J gene TRBJ1-1; 8 nucleotides align to TRBD1. This CDR3 has 14 amino acids. The germline CDR1 and CDR2 sequences are SGHTA and FQGNSA. The junction had 8 bases not matched to a gene; V was cut back by 6 bases and J by 5 bases. The CDR3 DNA reads TGTGCCAGCAGAGGACAGGGCGGTTGGACTGAAGCTTTCTTT. Translated, it gives CASRGQGGWTEAFF. The variable domain in full, with the rest retrieved from reference TRBV7-2 and TRBJ1-1, is GAGVSQSPSNKVTEKGKDVELRCDPISGHTALYWYRQSLGQGLEFLIYFQGNSAPDKSGLPSDRFSAERTGGSVSTLTIQRTQQEDSAVYLCASRGQGGWTEAFFGQGTRLTVV.

The rearrangement uses TRBV20-1 and TRBJ2-1; the match to TRBD2 covers 7 bases. The CDR3 is 16 residues long. V lost 3 bases to trimming and J lost 0 bases; unmatched junction nucleotides: 8. Germline V gives CDR1 DFQATT, CDR2 SNEGSKA (reference sequence). In DNA, the CDR3 is TGCAGTGCTAGCCCTTTCAGCGGGGCCTCCTACAATGAGCAGTTCTTC. Amino acid sequence: CSASPFSGASYNEQFF.

This chain uses TRBV20-1 with TRBJ2-1; 13 bases line up with TRBD2. The CDR3 totals 14 residues. J gave up 6 bases and V 5 bases, and 4 bases lay outside the gene matches. CDR1 DFQATT and CDR2 SNEGSKA come from the germline V gene (reference sequence). As DNA, the CDR3 is TGCAGTGCTCACCGGACTAGCGGGAGCAATGAGCAGTTCTTC. Translating gives CSAHRTSGSNEQFF.

The rearrangement links TRBV20-1 to TRBJ2-5; D possibly corresponds to TRBD2 (5 bases). From germline, CDR1 is DFQATT and CDR2 SNEGSKA (reference sequence). CDR3 length: 13 amino acids. Deletions cut 6 bases from V and 3 bases from J, with 14 bases between. The CDR3 region has the DNA TGCAGTGCGAGGGAGCCCAGCGAAGAGACCCAGTACTTC. This encodes CSAREPSEETQYF.

The sample holds many counts of this clonotype. This rearrangement joins TRBV20-1 to TRBJ1-1; D possibly corresponds to TRBD1 (5 bases). CDR3 length equals 13 residues. Germline V lookup: CDR1 DFQATT, CDR2 SNEGSKA (reference sequence). V was clipped by 2 bases and J by 6 bases, with 13 bases between them. The CDR3 DNA reads as TGCAGTGCTAGATCAGGGTCCGTTCCTGAAGCTTTCTTT. It is translated as CSARSGSVPEAFF.

The genes are TRBV29-1 and TRBJ2-3; D not certain. Trimming shortened V by 7 bases and J by 2 bases, and 13 bases separated the two germline ends. Germline assignment: CDR1 SQVTM and CDR2 ANQGSEA. The CDR3 runs to 13 residues. CDR3 DNA sequence: TGCAGCGCAGACGGAATAGCCACAGATACGCAGTATTTT. It codes for CSADGIATDTQYF.

The chain uses TRBV20-1 and TRBJ2-1, with TRBD2 matching over 10 bases. Germline V CDR1 and CDR2: DFQATT, SNEGSKA (reference sequence). Trimming removed 0 bases from V and 7 bases from J; junction bases left unmatched: 9. This CDR3 has 16 amino acids. The CDR3 loop is CSARDGASGSYNEQFF. The CDR3 DNA sequence: TGCAGTGCTAGAGATGGCGCTAGCGGGAGTTATAATGAGCAGTTCTTC.

In its sample, this clonotype was seen many times. This chain connects TRBV4-3 to TRBJ2-7; tentatively, D is TRBD2 (6 bases). The length of the CDR3 is 14 residues. The V and J ends lost 1 base and 6 bases respectively, with 13 bases between them. Germline values: CDR1 LGHNA, CDR2 YSLEER. The CDR3 coding sequence is TGCGCCAGCAGCCAAGTTGACGCTAGCGCCGAGCAGTACTTC. Its protein product is CASSQVDASAEQYF.

This clonotype has more than one count but fewer than ten. V is TRBV6-1 and J is TRBJ1-1; weak D call: TRBD1 (5 bases). With 8 bases removed from V and 0 bases from J, the gap between germline ends came to 13 bases. The CDR3 is 14 residues long. Germline CDR1 and CDR2: MNHNS and SASEGT. The CDR3 DNA sequence: TGTGCCAGCGTACGACAGCCCATGAACACTGAAGCTTTCTTT. This sequence encodes CASVRQPMNTEAFF.

This clonotype was counted many times. This rearrangement joins TRBV12-3 or TRBV12-4 to TRBJ2-7; 13 bases are shared with TRBD2. This CDR3 region has 19 residues. With V trimmed by 3 bases and J by 4 bases, 15 bases remained unmatched. DNA of the CDR3: TGTGCCAGCAGTTTTAAGGGACTAGCGGGACTGATGGGGGCTTACGAGCAGTACTTC. This codes for CASSFKGLAGLMGAYEQYF.

The chain uses TRBV20-1 and TRBJ2-5; 9 bases are shared with TRBD1. CDR3 length: 13 residues. The germline V gene encodes CDR1 DFQATT and CDR2 SNEGSKA (reference sequence). J lost 9 bases, V lost 0 bases, and 5 bases had no gene match. The CDR3 nucleotides are TGCAGTGCTAGAGATAGGACAGGGGCATCCCAGTACTTC. This translates into CSARDRTGASQYF.

V usage is TRBV7-2 and J usage is TRBJ1-3; D possibly corresponds to TRBD1 (6 bases). With 2 bases removed from V and 2 bases from J, the gap between germline ends came to 10 bases. The CDR3 has 15 residues. CDR1 and CDR2 from the germline V gene are SGHTA and FQGNSA. CDR3 region: CASSLLGGPGNTIYF. Written as DNA, the CDR3 is TGTGCCAGCAGCTTACTTGGGGGGCCTGGAAACACCATATATTTT.

The rearrangement links TRBV7-9 to TRBJ1-1, with a possible D match to TRBD1 (5 bases). V lost 4 bases and J 0 bases, leaving 15 bases between the germline ends. CDR3 length: 16 amino acids. From germline, CDR1 is SEHNR and CDR2 FQNEAQ (reference sequence). CDR3 protein: CASSSRRGSMNTEAFF. For the CDR3, the DNA is TGTGCCAGCAGCTCCCGACGGGGCTCCATGAACACTGAAGCTTTCTTT.

In this sample, this clonotype turned up a few times. The V and J genes are TRBV20-1 and TRBJ2-7; the D gene is possibly TRBD2 (6 bases). Trimming shortened V by 8 bases and J by 3 bases, and 20 bases separated the two germline ends. There are 14 residues in the CDR3. Per the germline V gene, CDR1 is DFQATT and CDR2 is SNEGSKA (reference sequence). The CDR3 DNA is TGCAGTTCACTAGGGCGGGGCAGAAACTACGAGCAGTACTTC. It translates to CSSLGRGRNYEQYF.

This clonotype appeared a single time. This rearrangement joins TRBV6-2 or TRBV6-3 to TRBJ2-1, with 11 bases matching TRBD2. The CDR3 is 19 amino acids. Germline CDR1 is MNHEY and CDR2 is SVGEGT. The V and J ends lost 5 bases and 0 bases, in that order; junction bases with no gene match: 12. The CDR3 reads CASSRLPSGRIDSYNEQFF. The CDR3 DNA reads as TGTGCCAGCAGTCGTCTCCCTAGCGGGAGGATCGACTCCTACAATGAGCAGTTCTTC.

The genes are TRBV12-3 or TRBV12-4 and TRBJ2-7; D unclear. The V gene lost 4 bases and the J gene lost 3 bases, with 7 bases spanning the gap. The CDR3 spans 12 residues. In DNA form, the CDR3 reads TGTGCCAGCAGTTGGTACTTCTACGAGCAGTACTTC. Its translation is CASSWYFYEQYF.

The table lists this clonotype with many counts. The germline gene is not matched at one end of the junction; a read error may be the cause. The gene calls are TRBV5-6 and TRBJ2-1; D is unclear. The germline gives CDR1 SGHDT, CDR2 YYEEEE. The CDR3 is 11 amino acids. In DNA form, the CDR3 reads TGTGCCAGCAGCTTCAACAACGAGCAGTTCTTC. Translated, it gives CASSFNNEQFF.

The chain is built from TRBV12-3 or TRBV12-4 and TRBJ1-1; 8 bases agree with TRBD1. This CDR3 contains 13 residues. Trimming at V came to 4 bases and at J to 9 bases, leaving 7 bases not matched to a gene. The CDR3 loop is CASSYNSGGKAFF. The CDR3 DNA sequence: TGTGCCAGCAGTTACAACTCAGGGGGCAAAGCTTTCTTT.

There are a few counts of this clonotype. The chain uses TRBV5-1 and TRBJ1-1, with 9 nucleotides matching TRBD1. This CDR3 is built from 15 residues. V lost 3 bases and J lost 4; bases outside the gene matches: 7. Germline assignment: CDR1 SGHRS and CDR2 YFSETQ. The CDR3: CASSYITGGGTEAFF. The CDR3 DNA is TGCGCCAGCAGCTACATTACAGGGGGCGGCACTGAAGCTTTCTTT.